What follows are 2 T cell receptor beta chains derived from one specimen sequenced in a study of shared clonotypes between healthy human individuals. Assay used: immunoSEQ multiplex PCR; TCRdb lists only in-frame clones, some missing. There are millions of clones in the sample; approximately 90% occur only once, and roughly 0.15% lies in the top ten. Sequenced sample: naive CD4+ T cells sorted from blood. Subset meaning: CD45RA+ positively selected. The origin of the receptors is a young man in good health.

Points on this clone: Additional DNA sequences in this sample encode the identical CDR3. The chain uses TRBV10-3 and TRBJ2-7; the D gene is possibly TRBD2 (5 bases). V shed 0 bases and J shed 2 bases, with 11 bases lying between them. CDR1 is ENHRY, CDR2 SYGVKD, per germline. This CDR3 comprises 15 residues. The CDR3 region has the DNA TGTGCCATCAGTGAGTCGCCGCGGGCGCCCTACGAGCAGTACTTC. Translating it yields CAISESPRAPYEQYF.

The genes are TRBV6-1 and TRBJ1-2; 7 positions agree with TRBD1. V trimming: 4 bases; J trimming: 3 bases; junction bases outside the gene matches: 2. This CDR3 spans 13 amino acids. Per germline, CDR1 MNHNS and CDR2 SASEGT. CDR3 DNA: TGTGCCAGCAGTGCCGACAGGGACTATGGCTACACCTTC. It is translated as CASSADRDYGYTF.